This T cell receptor (beta chain) is from a study of T cells after posttransplantation cyclophosphamide. The related graft donor's blood sample was taken on the day of bone marrow donation. CDR1 and CDR2 from the germline V gene are LGHNA and YNFKEQ. V was cut by 0 bases and J by 2 bases, with 9 bases left in between. This CDR3 region has 15 residues. This clone was counted at least ten times. Produced via immunoSEQ multiplex PCR; TCRdb's table is partial and in-frame only. This sample has tens of thousands of clones, each found more than once. The sequenced sample consisted of PBMCs. The sequence was obtained from a middle-aged man in good health, CMV-negative, and a related stem cell transplant donor. The chain recombines TRBV4-2 with TRBJ2-3; a weak D match, TRBD2 (5 bases). CDR3 sequence (DNA): TGTGCCAGCAGCCAAGATAAGCGGATCACAGATACGCAGTATTTT. Protein: CASSQDKRITDTQYF.